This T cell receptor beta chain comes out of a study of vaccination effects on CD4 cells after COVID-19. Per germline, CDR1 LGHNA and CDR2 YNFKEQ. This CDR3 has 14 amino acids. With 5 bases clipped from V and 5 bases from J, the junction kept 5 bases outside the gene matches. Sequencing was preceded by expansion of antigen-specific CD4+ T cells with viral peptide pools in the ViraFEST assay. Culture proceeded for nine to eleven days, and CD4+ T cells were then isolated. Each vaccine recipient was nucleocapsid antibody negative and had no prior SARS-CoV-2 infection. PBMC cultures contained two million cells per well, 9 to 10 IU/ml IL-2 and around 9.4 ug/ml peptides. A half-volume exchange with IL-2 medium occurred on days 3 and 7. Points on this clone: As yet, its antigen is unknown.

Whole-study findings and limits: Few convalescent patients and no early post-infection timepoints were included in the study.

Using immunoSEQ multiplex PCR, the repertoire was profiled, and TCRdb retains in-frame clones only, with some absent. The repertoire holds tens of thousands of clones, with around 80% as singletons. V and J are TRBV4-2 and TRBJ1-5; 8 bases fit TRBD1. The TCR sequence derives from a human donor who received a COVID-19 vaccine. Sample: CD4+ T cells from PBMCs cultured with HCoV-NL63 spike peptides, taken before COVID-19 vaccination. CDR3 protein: CASSADREDQPQHF. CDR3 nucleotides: TGTGCCAGCAGCGCGGACAGGGAAGATCAGCCCCAGCATTTT.